This entry concerns a single T cell receptor (beta chain). Its antigen remains unknown. Primers used in a second PCR of about 6 to 11 cycles were a sample-barcoded 5' primer and a J-beta primer mix. TCRdb reprocessed the 5' RACE reads via MiXCR and lists one record per CDR3 protein. The profile shows over a million distinct CDR3 sequences, approximately 39% of them singletons. V gave up 0 bases and J gave up 4 bases; unmatched junction bases: 8. Germline assignment: CDR1 LGHNA and CDR2 YSLEER. The CDR3 totals 16 residues. This specimen belongs to a study of blood T cells in healthy people across ages. General study results and limits: In the absence of known donor CMV status, changes in expanded clonotypes were possibly confounded.

The specimen was blood. The sequence was collected from a young woman in good health. The chain links TRBV4-3 to TRBJ2-7; TRBD1 agrees at 8 bases. The CDR3 bases are TGCGCCAGCAGCCAAGAGTGGCGGACAGGGTCGTACGAGCAGTACTTC. It encodes CASSQEWRTGSYEQYF.